This TCR beta chain was sequenced during a study of shared clonotypes between healthy human individuals. Germline CDR1 and CDR2: GTSNPN and SVGIG (reference sequence). The CDR3 length is 12 residues. Trimming removed 2 bases at V and 14 bases at J, with 13 bases between. Cells designated naive CD8 were CD45RO-negative and were positively selected for CCR7, with terminally differentiated effector memory CD45RA+ cells excluded. Per the study methods: Quality scores were absent from the junction-only immunoSEQ sequences, so filtering differed. Produced via immunoSEQ multiplex PCR; TCRdb's table is partial and in-frame only. The DNA was the basis for D and trimming; V, J and clone size are from that table. This sample has about 2,100,000 clones; approximately 94% occur once, and the top ten carry over 1.5%.

The sample consisted of naive CD8+ T cells from PBMCs. The rearrangement uses TRBV30 and TRBJ1-6; no clear D gene. This sequence was found in a man aged 18 to 29 in good health. Some clones in this sample may be carry-over from other donors' samples. CDR3 in DNA: TGTGCCTGGAGTTTTTTCCGGGAAGCCCTCCACTTT. It codes for CAWSFFREALHF.